This is a list of T cell receptor beta chains from one sample in a study of blood T cell repertoires in COVID-19. Clones were read by immunoSEQ multiplex PCR, and TCRdb kept only the in-frame ones, dropping some. The table includes roughly 300,000 clones, around 85% detected once. The sequencing sample was made of PBMCs or T cells enriched from blood (not recorded which). These receptors were collected from a woman aged 50 to 65 who had recovered from COVID-19. Each CDR3 is given with its conserved first and last residue. A D gene is named only where the DNA matches it firmly. The size entry is marked missing in some rows and otherwise reads once, few, many or a size class.

clone_size,j_call,d_call,v_call,cdr3_length,cdr3_aa,cdr3_nt
once,TRBJ1-6,-,TRBV6-4,13,CASSEGDNSPLHF,TGTGCCAGCAGTGAAGGGGATAATTCACCCCTCCACTTT
-,TRBJ1-3,-,TRBV7-2,14,CASAGSYSGNTIYF,TGTGCCAGCGCGGGGAGCTACTCTGGAAACACCATATATTTT
-,TRBJ2-1,-,TRBV18,12,CASSPRDNEQFF,TGTGCCAGCTCACCCCGGGACAATGAGCAGTTCTTC
-,TRBJ2-1,TRBD1,TRBV10-1,14,CASSPGTAFNEQFF,TGCGCCAGCAGTCCCGGGACAGCTTTCAATGAGCAGTTCTTC
few,TRBJ2-3,-,TRBV9,13,CASRRFGTDTQYF,TGTGCCAGCAGGCGGTTCGGCACAGATACGCAGTATTTT
many,TRBJ1-2,TRBD1,TRBV20-1,14,CSASSGQVNYGYTF,TGCAGTGCTAGTTCTGGACAGGTGAACTATGGCTACACCTTC
once,TRBJ1-2,-,TRBV27,14,CASSLYWGDYGYTF,TGTGCCAGCAGTTTATACTGGGGGGACTATGGCTACACCTTC
-,TRBJ1-1,-,TRBV6-5,13,CASQGRGFTEAFF,TGTGCCAGCCAGGGCAGGGGATTTACTGAAGCTTTCTTT
once,TRBJ1-1,-,TRBV29-1,14,CSVIARGIDTEAFF,TGCAGCGTAATCGCTAGGGGGATTGACACTGAAGCTTTCTTT
-,TRBJ1-4,TRBD1,TRBV12-3/TRBV12-4,13,CASSGTGLEKLFF,TGTGCCAGCAGTGGGACAGGGCTTGAAAAACTGTTTTTT
few,TRBJ1-5,TRBD1,TRBV6-2/TRBV6-3,14,CASSYGQGPQPQHF,TGTGCCAGCAGTTACGGACAGGGGCCCCAGCCCCAGCATTTT
-,TRBJ1-1,-,TRBV19,16,CASSNAPTNMNTEAFF,TGTGCCAGTAGTAACGCCCCCACTAACATGAACACTGAAGCTTTCTTT
-,TRBJ1-1,TRBD1,TRBV10-3,17,CAISPRTGGRGETEAFF,TGTGCCATCAGTCCTCGGACAGGGGGCCGGGGAGAGACTGAAGCTTTCTTT
once,TRBJ2-7,-,TRBV12-3/TRBV12-4,13,CASSPLSSYEQYF,TGTGCCAGCAGTCCCCTTAGCTCCTACGAGCAGTACTTC
-,TRBJ1-2,TRBD1,TRBV5-1,15,CASSLGTGGVYGYTF,TGCGCCAGCAGCTTGGGGACAGGGGGCGTATATGGCTACACCTTC
-,TRBJ2-5,-,TRBV7-2,13,CASSLNSQETQYF,TGTGCCAGCAGCTTAAACAGCCAAGAGACCCAGTACTTC
-,TRBJ1-6,-,TRBV5-1,16,CASSFGARGVNSPLHF,TGCGCCAGCAGCTTTGGGGCGCGGGGAGTGAATTCACCCCTCCACTTT
-,TRBJ1-1,-,TRBV11-1,12,CASSSLSGEAFF,TGTGCCAGCAGCTCCCTTTCGGGTGAAGCTTTCTTT
-,TRBJ2-2,-,TRBV19,15,CASIPGQGITGELFF,TGTGCCAGTATCCCGGGGCAGGGGATCACCGGGGAGCTGTTTTTT
-,TRBJ2-2,-,TRBV29-1,13,CSVRPQGGGELFF,TGCAGCGTTCGACCACAGGGCGGCGGGGAGCTGTTTTTT
-,TRBJ1-4,TRBD1,TRBV5-6,14,CASSRQGAIEKLFF,TGTGCCAGCAGTCGACAGGGGGCTATAGAAAAACTGTTTTTT
-,TRBJ1-3,TRBD1,TRBV28,15,CASSPRQGSGNTIYF,TGTGCCAGCAGTCCCCGACAGGGGTCTGGAAACACCATATATTTT
-,TRBJ2-1,-,TRBV19,14,CASSIAGAYNEQFF,TGTGCCAGTAGTATAGCGGGAGCTTACAATGAGCAGTTCTTC
-,TRBJ1-2,TRBD1,TRBV2,14,CASSDRTGNYGYTF,TGTGCCAGCAGTGACAGGACAGGAAACTATGGCTACACCTTC
-,TRBJ2-1,TRBD2,TRBV5-4,14,CASSWGLAGPEQFF,TGTGCCAGCAGCTGGGGACTAGCGGGACCTGAGCAGTTCTTC
-,TRBJ1-2,-,TRBV28,14,CASSFTTGTLGYTF,TGTGCCAGCAGTTTTACGACCGGGACACTCGGCTACACCTTC
-,TRBJ2-5,-,TRBV28,14,CASNNGGDQETQYF,TGTGCCAGCAATAACGGAGGGGATCAAGAGACCCAGTACTTC
-,TRBJ2-5,-,TRBV30,13,CAWSVGRRETQYF,TGTGCCTGGAGTGTAGGTCGGAGAGAGACCCAGTACTTC
few,TRBJ2-3,-,TRBV5-6,15,CASSGQGEVADTQYF,TGTGCCAGCAGCGGGCAGGGTGAAGTGGCAGATACGCAGTATTTT
-,TRBJ2-1,TRBD1,TRBV6-1,15,CASSERQGARNEQFF,TGTGCCAGCAGTGAACGACAGGGGGCCCGTAATGAGCAGTTCTTC
-,TRBJ1-5,TRBD1,TRBV6-2/TRBV6-3,17,CASSSNRDRGGSQPQHF,TGTGCCAGCAGTTCCAATCGAGACAGGGGAGGTTCTCAGCCCCAGCATTTT
-,TRBJ2-3,TRBD2,TRBV27,14,CASRWGGGTDTQYF,TGTGCCAGCAGGTGGGGCGGGGGTACAGATACGCAGTATTTT
-,TRBJ2-3,TRBD2,TRBV6-5,13,CASITSGLYTQYF,TGTGCCAGCATAACTAGCGGATTGTATACGCAGTATTTT
-,TRBJ1-2,TRBD1,TRBV5-5,16,CASSSPGTGVFDGYTF,TGTGCCAGCAGCTCCCCCGGGACAGGGGTTTTTGATGGCTACACCTTC
few,TRBJ2-2,TRBD2,TRBV5-1,16,CASSLVSSGNTGELFF,TGCGCCAGCAGCTTGGTGTCTAGCGGGAACACCGGGGAGCTGTTTTTT
-,TRBJ2-7,TRBD2,TRBV9,15,CASSLTSGATYEQYF,TGTGCCAGCAGCTTGACTAGCGGGGCTACCTACGAGCAGTACTTC
-,TRBJ2-3,-,TRBV29-1,14,CSVRPGLHTDTQYF,TGCAGCGTACGACCGGGACTTCACACAGATACGCAGTATTTT
once,TRBJ1-2,-,TRBV28,14,CASCVGGLNYGYTF,TGTGCCAGCTGTGTTGGAGGACTTAACTATGGCTACACCTTC
-,TRBJ2-2,TRBD2,TRBV5-1,15,CASSFSGANTGELFF,TGCGCCAGCAGCTTTAGCGGGGCGAACACCGGGGAGCTGTTTTTT
once,TRBJ1-5,-,TRBV6-4,13,CASSAARGQPQHF,TGTGCCAGCAGCGCGGCTCGGGGTCAGCCCCAGCATTTT
-,TRBJ2-7,-,TRBV7-9,16,CASSDRTDNPTYEQYF,TGTGCCAGCAGCGATCGGACAGACAACCCGACTTACGAGCAGTACTTC
-,TRBJ1-2,-,TRBV4-2,18,CASSQDGGGQRLNYGYTF,TGTGCCAGCAGCCAAGATGGGGGGGGCCAACGCTTAAACTATGGCTACACCTTC
once,TRBJ1-1,-,TRBV6-4,15,CASSYSWGPNTEAFF,TGTGCCAGCAGTTACTCCTGGGGCCCGAACACTGAAGCTTTCTTT
few,TRBJ1-3,TRBD1,TRBV10-3,17,CAISESDWTGTGNTIYF,TGTGCCATCAGTGAGTCGGACTGGACAGGGACTGGAAACACCATATATTTT
-,TRBJ2-2,TRBD2,TRBV7-2,16,CASSLLAGGPTGELFF,TGTGCCAGCAGCTTACTAGCGGGGGGGCCTACCGGGGAGCTGTTTTTT
-,TRBJ1-6,TRBD1,TRBV5-1,16,CASSGTTGGRYSPLHF,TGCGCCAGCAGCGGTACGACAGGGGGAAGATATTCACCCCTCCACTTT
-,TRBJ2-5,-,TRBV19,14,CASSRDRRGETQYF,TGTGCCAGTAGCCGGGACCGCCGGGGGGAGACCCAGTACTTC
-,TRBJ1-1,TRBD1,TRBV28,15,CASSSTGQVKTEAFF,TGTGCCAGCAGTTCCACGGGACAGGTAAAAACTGAAGCTTTCTTT
few,TRBJ1-1,TRBD1,TRBV2,14,CASRGTGVNTEAFF,TGTGCCAGCAGAGGGACAGGCGTGAACACTGAAGCTTTCTTT
-,TRBJ2-7,TRBD1,TRBV23-1,15,CASRHRDRGQGEQYF,TGCGCCAGCAGACACCGGGACAGGGGGCAGGGCGAGCAGTACTTC
-,TRBJ2-1,TRBD2,TRBV28,16,CASSSSGGAVYNEQFF,TGTGCCAGCAGTTCAAGCGGGGGGGCCGTATACAATGAGCAGTTCTTC
-,TRBJ2-7,TRBD1,TRBV6-2/TRBV6-3,15,CASSARQGSVSEQYF,TGTGCCAGCAGTGCGCGACAGGGTTCAGTGAGCGAGCAGTACTTC
-,TRBJ1-1,TRBD1,TRBV7-2,17,CASSLAKGQGSNTEAFF,TGTGCCAGCAGCTTAGCGAAAGGACAGGGGTCAAACACTGAAGCTTTCTTT